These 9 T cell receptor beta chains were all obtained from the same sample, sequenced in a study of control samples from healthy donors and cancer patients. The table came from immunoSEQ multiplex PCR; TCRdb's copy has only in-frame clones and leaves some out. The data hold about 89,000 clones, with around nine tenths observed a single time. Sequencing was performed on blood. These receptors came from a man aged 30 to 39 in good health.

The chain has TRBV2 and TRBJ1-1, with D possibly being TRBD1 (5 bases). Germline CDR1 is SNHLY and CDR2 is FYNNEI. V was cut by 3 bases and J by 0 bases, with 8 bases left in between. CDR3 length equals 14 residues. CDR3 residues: CASSEGRMNTEAFF. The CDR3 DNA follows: TGTGCCAGCAGTGAGGGACGGATGAACACTGAAGCTTTCTTT.

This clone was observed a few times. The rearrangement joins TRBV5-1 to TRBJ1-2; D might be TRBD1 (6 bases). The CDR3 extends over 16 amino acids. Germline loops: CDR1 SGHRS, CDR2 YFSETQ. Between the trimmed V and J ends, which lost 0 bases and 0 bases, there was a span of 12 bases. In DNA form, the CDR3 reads TGCGCCAGCAGCTTGGAACAGGGATTAGCTAACTATGGCTACACCTTC. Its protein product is CASSLEQGLANYGYTF.

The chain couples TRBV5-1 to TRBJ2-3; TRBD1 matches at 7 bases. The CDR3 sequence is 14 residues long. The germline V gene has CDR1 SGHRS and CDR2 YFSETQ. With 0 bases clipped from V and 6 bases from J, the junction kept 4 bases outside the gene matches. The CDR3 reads CASSLDHRGDTQYF. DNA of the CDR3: TGCGCCAGCAGCTTGGACCACAGGGGTGATACGCAGTATTTT.

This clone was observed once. CDR3 bases: TGCGCCAGCAGTCCCAGGGTCCTCTACGAGCAGTACGTC. Translated: CASSPRVLYEQYV. V and J are TRBV23-1 and TRBJ2-7; perhaps TRBD1 as D (5 bases). TRBV23-1 is placed among ORFs of uncertain function. V was cut by 4 bases and J by 3 bases, with 10 bases left in between. There are 13 residues in the CDR3.

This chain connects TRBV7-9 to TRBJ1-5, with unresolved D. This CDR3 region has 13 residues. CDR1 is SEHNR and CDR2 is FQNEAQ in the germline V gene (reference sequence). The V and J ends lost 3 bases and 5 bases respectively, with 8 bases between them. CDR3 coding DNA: TGTGCCAGCAGCTTTGGGCCTCATCAGCCCCAGCATTTT. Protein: CASSFGPHQPQHF.

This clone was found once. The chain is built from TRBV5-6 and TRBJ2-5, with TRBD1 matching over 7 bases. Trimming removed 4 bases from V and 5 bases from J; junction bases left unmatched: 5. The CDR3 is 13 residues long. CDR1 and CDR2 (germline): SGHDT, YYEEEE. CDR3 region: CASSDRVRETQYF. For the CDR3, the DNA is TGTGCCAGCAGCGACAGGGTGAGGGAGACCCAGTACTTC.

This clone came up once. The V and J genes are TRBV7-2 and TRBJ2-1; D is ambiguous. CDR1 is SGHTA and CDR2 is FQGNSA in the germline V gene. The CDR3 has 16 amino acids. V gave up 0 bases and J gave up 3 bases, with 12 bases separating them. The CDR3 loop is CASSLAHFKIYNEQFF. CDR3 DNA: TGTGCCAGCAGCTTAGCGCATTTTAAGATCTACAATGAGCAGTTCTTC.

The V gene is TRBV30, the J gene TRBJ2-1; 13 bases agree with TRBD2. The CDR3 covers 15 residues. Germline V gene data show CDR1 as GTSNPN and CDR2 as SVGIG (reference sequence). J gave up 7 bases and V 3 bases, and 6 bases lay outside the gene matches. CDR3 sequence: CAWSLGLAGLNEQFF. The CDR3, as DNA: TGTGCCTGGAGCTTGGGACTAGCGGGGCTAAATGAGCAGTTCTTC.

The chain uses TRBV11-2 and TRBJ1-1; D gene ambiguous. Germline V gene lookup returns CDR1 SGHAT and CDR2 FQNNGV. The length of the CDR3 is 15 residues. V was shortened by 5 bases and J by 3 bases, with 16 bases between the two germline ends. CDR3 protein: CASSPGVSRYTEAFF. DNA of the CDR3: TGTGCCAGCAGCCCGGGAGTCTCTCGTTACACTGAAGCTTTCTTT.